The source of this T cell receptor beta chain is a study of PD-L1 blockade in urothelial cancer. Time point of the sample: pretreatment peripheral blood. Only in-frame clones appear in the TCRdb table, and some are missing; sequencing was by immunoSEQ multiplex PCR. This repertoire shows approximately 90,000 clones, 90% found once; its top ten account for around 1.5%. The germline V gene has CDR1 MGHDK and CDR2 SYGVNS. The CDR3 runs to 11 residues. V was cut by 8 bases and J by 8 bases, with 10 bases left in between. The chain carries TRBV25-1 and TRBJ2-1; D call uncertain. This specimen was PBMCs, taken around atezolizumab (anti-PD-L1) treatment. The sequence was obtained from a man aged 55-75 years with urothelial cancer. CDR3 nucleotides: TGTGCCAGCTCGGTGATCGATGAGCAGTTCTTC. This translates into CASSVIDEQFF.